The following is a T cell receptor (beta chain) sequence with its context. This entry is derived from a study of blood T cell repertoires in COVID-19. The CDR3 contains 14 residues. Germline CDR1 reads SGHVS; CDR2 reads FQNEAQ. Germline trimming cut 5 bases from V and 2 bases from J; bases unmatched to any gene: 4. Generated by immunoSEQ multiplex PCR, the TCRdb table keeps only in-frame clones and is missing some. This sample carries 200,000 to 300,000 clones, roughly 86% of them seen once, and the ten largest clones take over 2%. The sequenced sample was PBMCs or T cells enriched from blood (not recorded which). This clonotype was obtained from a woman aged 18-30 years who had recovered from COVID-19. The rearrangement joins TRBV7-8 to TRBJ2-7; TRBD1 aligns across 9 bases. This chain's CDR3 is CASSEQGAPYEQYF. The CDR3 region has the DNA TGTGCCAGCAGCGAACAGGGGGCCCCCTACGAGCAGTACTTC.